Listed below are T cell receptor beta chains from one sample, sequenced in a study of blood T cell repertoires in COVID-19. The table came from immunoSEQ multiplex PCR; TCRdb's copy has only in-frame clones and leaves some out. Of some 140,000 clones listed, 84% are singletons. The sample comprised peripheral blood. These TCRs come from a human donor in a cohort sampled during active COVID-19. CDR3s include the opening cysteine and the closing phenylalanine or tryptophan. The order of the fields is clone size, CDR3 length, D gene, V gene, J gene, CDR3 DNA, CDR3 protein. The D gene is left open where the match is weak. Clone size, where shown, is once, few, many, or a class for clones that have expanded.

-	17	-	TRBV6-1	TRBJ2-6	TGTGCCAGCAGTGGCTCGGGACTGCGCTCTGGGGCCAACGTCCTGACTTTC	CASSGSGLRSGANVLTF
once	16	TRBD1	TRBV6-1	TRBJ1-5	TGTGCCAGCAGTGAATGGGGACAGCTGGGCAATCAGCCCCAGCATTTT	CASSEWGQLGNQPQHF
-	13	-	TRBV7-9	TRBJ2-1	TGTGCCAGCAGCGGGGGGAGCTACAATGAGCAGTTCTTC	CASSGGSYNEQFF
-	14	-	TRBV7-8	TRBJ2-3	TGTGCCAGCAGCCAGACTACCTACACAGATACGCAGTATTTT	CASSQTTYTDTQYF
-	15	-	TRBV5-1	TRBJ2-5	TGCGCCAGCAGCTTGGTCTCTGAGCCCGAAGAGACCCAGTACTTC	CASSLVSEPEETQYF
-	13	-	TRBV5-1	TRBJ1-1	TGCGCCAGCAGCTTGGCTGTGAACACTGAAGCTTTCTTT	CASSLAVNTEAFF
once	14	-	TRBV7-6	TRBJ2-3	TGTGCCAGCAGCATTAGGAGCGAAGGAGATACGCAGTATTTT	CASSIRSEGDTQYF
-	15	TRBD2	TRBV19	TRBJ2-7	TGTGCCAGTACAACTAGCGGGGAAAGCTCCTACGAGCAGTACTTC	CASTTSGESSYEQYF
-	14	TRBD1	TRBV5-1	TRBJ1-3	TGCGCCAGCAGCTTCGACAGGGCTGGAAACACCATATATTTT	CASSFDRAGNTIYF
few	15	TRBD1	TRBV7-9	TRBJ2-7	TGTGCCAGCAGCTGGCAGGGGGCTCTTACCTACGAGCAGTACTTC	CASSWQGALTYEQYF
-	19	TRBD2	TRBV3-1/TRBV3-2	TRBJ2-1	TGTGCCAGCAGCCCCCCGACTAGCGGGGGGGAGAGGCCCTACAATGAGCAGTTCTTC	CASSPPTSGGERPYNEQFF
few	15	TRBD2	TRBV3-1/TRBV3-2	TRBJ2-2	TGTGCCAGCAGCCCCCGGACTAGCGGGGCTGGGGAGCTGTTTTTT	CASSPRTSGAGELFF
-	14	TRBD1	TRBV25-1	TRBJ2-7	TGTGCCAGCAGCCTGGGACAGGGTACCTACGAGCAGTACTTC	CASSLGQGTYEQYF
-	15	-	TRBV2	TRBJ1-6	TGTGCCAGCAGCGGCGGGGGACAAAATAATTCACCCCTCCACTTT	CASSGGGQNNSPLHF
-	17	-	TRBV7-2	TRBJ1-1	TGTGCCAGCAGCTTAGATTTGGGCTGGGGGCGAGGCACTGAAGCTTTCTTT	CASSLDLGWGRGTEAFF
-	15	TRBD2	TRBV5-1	TRBJ2-3	TGCGCCAGCCACGAGCGGGGGGTTAGCACAGATACGCAGTATTTT	CASHERGVSTDTQYF
-	15	-	TRBV19	TRBJ1-2	TGTGCCAGTAGTCCCGCCGACAGGTTTAACTATGGCTACACCTTC	CASSPADRFNYGYTF
-	14	TRBD1	TRBV7-9	TRBJ2-7	TGTGCCAGCAGCTGGGACAGGGGGGCCTACGAGCAGTACTTC	CASSWDRGAYEQYF
once	16	TRBD1	TRBV7-9	TRBJ1-1	TGTGCCAGCAGCGCCTACGGGCGGGACAGGGGGACTGAAGCTTTCTTT	CASSAYGRDRGTEAFF
-	16	-	TRBV6-5	TRBJ2-1	TGTGCCAGCAGTTACATGCCCGGAGGCTCCTACAATGAGCAGTTCTTC	CASSYMPGGSYNEQFF
-	15	-	TRBV7-8	TRBJ2-7	TGTGCCAGCAGCTTAGAGTGGGCCAGGGCCTACGAGCAGTACTTC	CASSLEWARAYEQYF
-	17	-	TRBV7-8	TRBJ1-2	TGTGCCAGCAGCTTAGTGATACGGGGAACCGCTAACTATGGCTACACCTTC	CASSLVIRGTANYGYTF
-	13	-	TRBV6-5	TRBJ1-2	TGTGCCAGCAGTCAGACAGCTAACTATGGCTACACCTTC	CASSQTANYGYTF
-	14	TRBD1	TRBV6-5	TRBJ1-6	TGTGCCAGCAGCCAGGGGGTTTATAATTCACCCCTCCACTTT	CASSQGVYNSPLHF
-	17	-	TRBV14	TRBJ2-1	TGTGCCAGCAGCCATCGAATCGGGGGGCCCCTAGTCAATGAGCAGTTCTTC	CASSHRIGGPLVNEQFF
-	15	TRBD1	TRBV4-1	TRBJ1-3	TGCGCCAGCAGCCCGGGACAGGGCCTCGTTTGGACCATATATTTT	CASSPGQGLVWTIYF
-	14	-	TRBV11-3	TRBJ1-1	TGTGCCAGCAGCTTAGATGGGTCGGGCACTGAAGCTTTCTTT	CASSLDGSGTEAFF
-	14	-	TRBV5-5	TRBJ2-3	TGTGCCAGCAGCTTGGCCCCGGGCACAGATACGCAGTATTTT	CASSLAPGTDTQYF
-	13	TRBD1	TRBV5-4	TRBJ2-7	TGTGCCAGCAGGGCGACAGGGACCTACGAGCAGTACTTC	CASRATGTYEQYF
-	14	-	TRBV6-1	TRBJ2-7	TGTGCCAGCAGTGAAGAAGTCAGGGGATACGAGCAGTACTTC	CASSEEVRGYEQYF
-	16	TRBD2	TRBV5-1	TRBJ2-3	TGCGCCAGCAGGAACGTAGCGGGGGTTAGCACAGATACGCAGTATTTT	CASRNVAGVSTDTQYF
-	13	TRBD1	TRBV3-1/TRBV3-2	TRBJ1-5	TGTGCCAGCAGCACTATGGGACAGCAGCCCCAGCATTTT	CASSTMGQQPQHF
-	18	TRBD2	TRBV7-2	TRBJ2-2	TGTGCCAGCAGCGCAAGGGACTACGCAAGGGTAAACACCGGGGAGCTGTTTTTT	CASSARDYARVNTGELFF
few	16	-	TRBV21-1	TRBJ2-4	TGTGCCAGCAGCGGTCGACCGGGGACTTCCAAAAACATTCAGTACTTC	CASSGRPGTSKNIQYF
-	13	-	TRBV6-2/TRBV6-3	TRBJ1-2	TGTGCCAGCAGTTACTCCTATCCCTATGGCTACACCTTC	CASSYSYPYGYTF
once	17	TRBD1	TRBV4-1	TRBJ2-7	TGCGCCAGCAGCCAACTGCCGGGACAGGGGATATCCTACGAGCAGTACTTC	CASSQLPGQGISYEQYF
-	15	TRBD1	TRBV28	TRBJ2-6	TGTGCCAGCAGTACAGGGGGCGCTGGGGCCAACGTCCTGACTTTC	CASSTGGAGANVLTF
once	17	-	TRBV6-6	TRBJ2-7	TGTGCCAGCAGTCCGGTACGAGGTCCAGGGGGGTCCTACGAGCAGTACTTC	CASSPVRGPGGSYEQYF
few	16	TRBD2	TRBV27	TRBJ2-1	TGTGCCAGCAGCAGCTCGGGGGGTAATGCCGGGGGTGAGCAGTTCTTC	CASSSSGGNAGGEQFF
-	17	TRBD2	TRBV19	TRBJ2-2	TGTGCCAGTAGTATAGCCAGCGGGGGCCCGAACACCGGGGAGCTGTTTTTT	CASSIASGGPNTGELFF
-	17	-	TRBV3-1/TRBV3-2	TRBJ1-1	TGTGCCAGCAGCCAAGTGCAGGGGAGATGGGTGAACACTGAAGCTTTCTTT	CASSQVQGRWVNTEAFF
-	17	TRBD1	TRBV5-4	TRBJ2-7	TGTGCCAGCAGCCCCTCCCCGGGACAGGGGGCTGTCTACGAGCAGTACTTC	CASSPSPGQGAVYEQYF
-	15	-	TRBV19	TRBJ1-5	TGTGCCAGTCAGAAGTCGCCGGGGGGCTCTCAGCCCCAGCATTTT	CASQKSPGGSQPQHF
-	17	-	TRBV7-2	TRBJ2-2	TGTGCCAGCAGCTTGTCCCCTAATAGGGGCATCACCGGGGAGCTGTTTTTT	CASSLSPNRGITGELFF
-	15	TRBD1	TRBV2	TRBJ2-1	TGTGCCAGCAGTGATGAGGGACAGGGATACAATGAGCAGTTCTTC	CASSDEGQGYNEQFF
-	12	-	TRBV11-2	TRBJ1-5	TGTGCCAGCAGCCCTCCGGGGGGGCCCCAGCATTTT	CASSPPGGPQHF
-	13	-	TRBV5-1	TRBJ1-1	TGCGCCAGCTGCCTAGGCAGGGAAACTGAAGCTTTCTTT	CASCLGRETEAFF
-	11	-	TRBV21-1	TRBJ2-3	TGTGCCAGTATCTACGCAGATACGCAGTATTTT	CASIYADTQYF
-	15	-	TRBV6-5	TRBJ1-5	TGTGCCAGCAGTAACGGCTTTGGAGGCAATCAGCCCCAGCATTTT	CASSNGFGGNQPQHF
-	17	TRBD1	TRBV5-1	TRBJ2-6	TGCGCCAGCAGCCTAGGACAGGGGGCCTCTGGGGCCAACGTCCTGACTTTC	CASSLGQGASGANVLTF
many	14	-	TRBV10-3	TRBJ2-3	TGTGCCATCAGTGAGGCAGGGGCGGCAGATACGCAGTATTTT	CAISEAGAADTQYF
once	20	TRBD2	TRBV3-1/TRBV3-2	TRBJ2-1	TGTGCCAGCAGCCACTACGCGCAGCGAGCGGGGAGGAGCTCCTACAATGAGCAGTTCTTC	CASSHYAQRAGRSSYNEQFF
-	13	-	TRBV6-5	TRBJ2-2	TGTGCCAGCAGAACATGGGCGCCCGGGGAGCTGTTTTTT	CASRTWAPGELFF
few	15	TRBD2	TRBV20-1	TRBJ2-3	TGCAGTGCTAGTGTGCCTAGCGGGGGGCGGGATACGCAGTATTTT	CSASVPSGGRDTQYF
-	14	TRBD2	TRBV7-6	TRBJ2-1	TGTGCCAGCAGCTTTAGCGGGGGGGACAATGAGCAGTTCTTC	CASSFSGGDNEQFF
few	14	TRBD2	TRBV3-1/TRBV3-2	TRBJ2-5	TGTGCCAGCAGCCCGGGGACTAGCGGGGGGTCCAGGAACTTC	CASSPGTSGGSRNF
-	14	-	TRBV10-1	TRBJ2-2	TGCGCCAGCAGTGTCGGCCAGCGGACTGGGGAGCTGTTTTTT	CASSVGQRTGELFF